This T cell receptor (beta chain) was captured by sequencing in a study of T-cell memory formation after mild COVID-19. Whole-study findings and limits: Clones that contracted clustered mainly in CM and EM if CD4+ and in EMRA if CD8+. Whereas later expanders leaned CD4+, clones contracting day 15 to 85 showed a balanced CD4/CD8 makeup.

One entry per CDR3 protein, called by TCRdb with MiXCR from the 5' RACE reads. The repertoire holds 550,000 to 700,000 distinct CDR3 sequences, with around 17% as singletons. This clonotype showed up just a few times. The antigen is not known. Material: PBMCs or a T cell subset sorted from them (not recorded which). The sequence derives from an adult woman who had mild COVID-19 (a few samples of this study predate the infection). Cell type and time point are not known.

The CDR3 DNA sequence: TGTGCCAGCAGCTTAAATGGGGGCGGCCCCCTCCACTTT. Amino acid sequence: CASSLNGGGPLHF. The rearrangement uses TRBV7-3 and TRBJ1-6, with D perhaps matching TRBD1 (6 bases). Germline CDR1 and CDR2: SGHTA and FQGTGA. The CDR3 contains 13 residues. V dropped 1 base and J dropped 13 bases, with 11 bases sitting between them.